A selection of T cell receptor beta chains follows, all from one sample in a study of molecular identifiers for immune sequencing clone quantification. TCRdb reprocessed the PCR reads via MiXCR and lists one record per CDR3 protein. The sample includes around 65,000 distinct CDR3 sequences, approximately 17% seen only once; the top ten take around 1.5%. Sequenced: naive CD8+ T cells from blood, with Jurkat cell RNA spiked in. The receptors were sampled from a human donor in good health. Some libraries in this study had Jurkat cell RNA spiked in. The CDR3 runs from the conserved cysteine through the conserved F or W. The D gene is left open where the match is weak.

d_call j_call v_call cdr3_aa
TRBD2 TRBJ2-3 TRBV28 CASSLLAGDQADTQCF
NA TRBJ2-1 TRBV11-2 CASSLGSEQFF
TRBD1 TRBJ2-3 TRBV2 CASSDGDRGVEDTQYF
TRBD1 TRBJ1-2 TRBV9 CASSFYRGEDYGYTF
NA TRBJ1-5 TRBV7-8 CASSLVPGAWGNQPQHF
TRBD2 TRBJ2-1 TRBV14 CASSQFEAPLAGGDNEQFF
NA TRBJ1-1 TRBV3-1 CASSHTFVNLNTEAFF
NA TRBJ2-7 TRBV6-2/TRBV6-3 CASRPPGPTYEQYF
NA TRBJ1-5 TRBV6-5 CASSPGGPSQPQHF
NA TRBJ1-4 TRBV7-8 CASSLRRRAATNEKLFF
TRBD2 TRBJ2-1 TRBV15 CATSRVGSGSHEQFF
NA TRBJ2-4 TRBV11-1 CASSHSPGVAFDIQYF
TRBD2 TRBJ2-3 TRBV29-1 CSVGETSGSSDTQYF
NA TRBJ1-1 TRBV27 CASCLNGNTEAFF
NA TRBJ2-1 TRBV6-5 CASSYSGVVNEQFF
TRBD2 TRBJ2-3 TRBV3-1 CASSLQLAGEVEGPTDTQYF
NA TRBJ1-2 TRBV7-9 CASRAGEDYGYTF
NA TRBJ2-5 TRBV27 CASSLLSGPETQYF